Each of the 7 T cell receptor beta chains below was sequenced from the same sample in a study of identical twins. TCRdb reanalysed the 5' RACE reads using MiXCR and keeps one entry per CDR3 protein. The sample has 250,000 to 350,000 distinct CDR3 sequences, roughly 9% seen once. Another study also made use of these data, one on yellow fever vaccine responses in identical twins.

Sequencing was performed on CD8+ T cells sorted from blood. These receptor sequences come from a woman between 18 and 29 years old in good health.

This clonotype has ten or more counts. This chain uses TRBV4-2 with TRBJ1-1, with D possibly matching TRBD1 (5 bases). The germline CDR1 and CDR2 sequences are LGHNA and YNFKEQ. The CDR3 loop spans 16 amino acids. Trimming cost V 1 base and J 5 bases, with 17 bases left between them. CDR3 DNA: TGTGCCAGCAGCCAAGCGGGAGCAGGGATATGGACTGAAGCTTTCTTT. It encodes CASSQAGAGIWTEAFF.

This clonotype was detected ten times or more. The rearrangement joins TRBV4-1 to TRBJ2-1; 9 bases are a match to TRBD1. The ends lost 4 bases at V and 8 bases at J; junction bases unmatched: 9. This CDR3 is 15 amino acids long. CDR1 is MGHRA, CDR2 YSYEKL, per germline. CDR3 residues: CASSLRDRVGDEQFF. Written as DNA, the CDR3 is TGCGCCAGCAGCCTCCGGGACAGGGTAGGCGATGAGCAGTTCTTC.

A few counts support this clonotype. This rearrangement joins TRBV6-5 to TRBJ2-7; no definite D call. The CDR3 runs to 13 residues. V lost 2 bases and J lost 2, with 7 bases in between. Germline CDR1 MNHEY, CDR2 SVGAGI. CDR3 coding DNA: TGTGCCAGCAGTTACGGCAGACCCTACGAGCAGTACTTC. Its translation: CASSYGRPYEQYF.

This clonotype was picked up a small number of times. In DNA form, the CDR3 reads TGCGCCAGCAGCCGTCGTTCAGGGGGCACTGGAAACACCATATATTTT. This sequence encodes CASSRRSGGTGNTIYF. The J gene is TRBJ1-3, the V gene TRBV5-1, with TRBD1 matching over 8 bases. Germline lookup yields CDR1 SGHRS and CDR2 YFSETQ. Trimming at V came to 4 bases and at J to 2 bases, leaving 8 bases not matched to a gene. This CDR3 is 16 amino acids long. The variable domain in full, with the rest retrieved from reference TRBV5-1 and TRBJ1-3, is KAGVTQTPRYLIKTRGQQVTLSCSPISGHRSVSWYQQTPGQGLQFLFEYFSETQRNKGNFPGRFSGRQFSNSRSEMNVSTLELGDSALYLCASSRRSGGTGNTIYFGEGSWLTVV.

This clonotype has at least ten counts. This chain joins TRBV7-9 and TRBJ2-5; possible D gene TRBD1, 6 bases. Germline assignment: CDR1 SEHNR and CDR2 FQNEAQ (reference sequence). V gave up 5 bases and J gave up 4 bases, with 14 bases separating them. The CDR3 spans 14 residues. CDR3 nucleotide sequence: TGTGCCAGCAGCGAGAGGGACACCTTAGAGACCCAGTACTTC. Translated, it gives CASSERDTLETQYF.

The chain carries TRBV20-1 and TRBJ2-3; D is uncertain. The CDR3 extends over 17 amino acids. CDR1 is DFQATT and CDR2 is SNEGSKA in the germline V gene (reference sequence). Trimming left V 5 bases short and J 2 bases short, with 23 bases between. The CDR3 region has the DNA TGCAGTGCTGACAACTCTCTACAACTGGCCCCCACAGATACGCAGTATTTT. As protein: CSADNSLQLAPTDTQYF.

There are a few counts of this clonotype. V gene TRBV18 combines with J gene TRBJ2-1; D is unresolved. With 0 bases removed from V and 0 bases from J, the gap between germline ends came to 15 bases. Germline assignment: CDR1 KGHSH and CDR2 LQKENI. The CDR3 contains 18 residues. This chain's CDR3 is CASSPPVFDVPSYNEQFF. The CDR3, as DNA: TGTGCCAGCTCACCACCTGTTTTCGACGTGCCCTCCTACAATGAGCAGTTCTTC.